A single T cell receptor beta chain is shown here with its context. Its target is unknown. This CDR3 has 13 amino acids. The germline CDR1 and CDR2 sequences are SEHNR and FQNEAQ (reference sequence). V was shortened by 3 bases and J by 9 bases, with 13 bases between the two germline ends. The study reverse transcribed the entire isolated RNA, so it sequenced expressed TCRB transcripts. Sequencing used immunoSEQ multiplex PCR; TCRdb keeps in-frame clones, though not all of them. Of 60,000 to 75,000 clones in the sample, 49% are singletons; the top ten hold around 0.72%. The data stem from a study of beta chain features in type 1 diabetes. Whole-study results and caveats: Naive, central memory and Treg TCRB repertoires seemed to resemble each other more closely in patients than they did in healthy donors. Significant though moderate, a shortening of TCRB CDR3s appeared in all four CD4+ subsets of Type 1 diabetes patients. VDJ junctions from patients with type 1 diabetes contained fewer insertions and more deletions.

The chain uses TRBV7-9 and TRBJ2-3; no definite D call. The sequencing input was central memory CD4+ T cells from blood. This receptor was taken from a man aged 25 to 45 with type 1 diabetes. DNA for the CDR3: TGTGCCAGCAGCTTCAGCCGAGGAAGGACGCAGTATTTT. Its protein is CASSFSRGRTQYF. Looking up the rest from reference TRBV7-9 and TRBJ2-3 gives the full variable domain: DTGVSQNPRHKITKRGQNVTFRCDPISEHNRLYWYRQTLGQGPEFLTYFQNEAQLEKSRLLSDRFSAERPKGSFSTLEIQRTEQGDSAMYLCASSFSRGRTQYFGPGTRLTVL.